These T cell receptor beta chains were read from a single sample in a study of blood T cell repertoires in COVID-19. Clones were sequenced by immunoSEQ multiplex PCR, and TCRdb holds only the in-frame ones, with some missing. The sample has about 270,000 clones; 70% to 90% are singletons. The sequencing sample was made of peripheral blood. The receptors come from a woman younger than 45 with COVID-19, enrolled during active disease. Each CDR3 is given with its conserved first and last residue. A D gene is named only where the DNA matches it firmly. Clone size is stated in some rows and not others, as once, few, many or a class when expanded.

clone_size j_call cdr3_length d_call v_call cdr3_aa cdr3_nt
once TRBJ2-2 15 TRBD1 TRBV7-6 CASSPEGANTGELFF TGTGCCAGCAGCCCCGAGGGGGCAAACACCGGGGAGCTGTTTTTT
- TRBJ2-1 18 TRBD2 TRBV4-1 CASSQNGAGGAGVNEQFF TGCGCCAGCAGCCAGAACGGAGCGGGGGGCGCCGGGGTGAATGAGCAGTTCTTC
- TRBJ1-5 15 - TRBV5-1 CASSPTGKSNQPQHF TGCGCCAGCAGCCCCACAGGGAAGTCGAATCAGCCCCAGCATTTT
few TRBJ1-6 17 TRBD1 TRBV5-1 CASSFETGIPGVSPLHF TGCGCCAGCAGCTTTGAGACAGGGATTCCGGGTGTTTCACCCCTCCACTTT
- TRBJ2-1 15 - TRBV5-5 CASSRFGGAYNEQFF TGTGCCAGCAGCCGTTTTGGGGGGGCTTACAATGAGCAGTTCTTC
- TRBJ1-1 15 - TRBV6-6 CASSFKGLSNTEAFF TGTGCCAGCAGTTTCAAGGGACTGTCGAACACTGAAGCTTTCTTT
- TRBJ2-1 10 - TRBV20-1 CSATNNEQFF TGCAGTGCTACTAACAATGAGCAGTTCTTC
- TRBJ2-7 13 - TRBV27 CATLRTGSYEQYF TGTGCCACCCTAAGAACAGGGTCCTACGAGCAGTACTTC
- TRBJ2-5 12 - TRBV5-1 CASSLGEETQYF TGCGCCAGCAGCTTGGGAGAAGAGACCCAGTACTTC
- TRBJ2-5 12 - TRBV7-9 CASRGAGETQYF TGTGCCAGCAGGGGGGCAGGAGAGACCCAGTACTTC
- TRBJ1-1 11 - TRBV29-1 CSVAGAEEAFF TGCAGCGTCGCGGGAGCCGAGGAAGCTTTCTTT
- TRBJ2-7 15 TRBD2 TRBV2 CASSLRLAGVYEQYF TGTGCCAGCAGCCTGAGACTAGCGGGGGTCTACGAGCAGTACTTC
- TRBJ2-5 16 TRBD2 TRBV11-3 CASSLDGSGGQETQYF TGTGCCAGCAGCTTAGACGGTTCGGGGGGCCAAGAGACCCAGTACTTC
- TRBJ2-3 12 - TRBV11-3 CASSSGTDTQYF TGTGCCAGCAGCTCGGGCACAGATACGCAGTATTTT
- TRBJ1-5 13 - TRBV7-2 CASSLVVFQPQHF TGTGCCAGCAGCTTAGTTGTATTTCAGCCCCAGCATTTT
- TRBJ1-4 16 - TRBV25-1 CASSEFVGGLNEKLFF TGTGCCAGCAGTGAGTTCGTGGGAGGGCTTAATGAAAAACTGTTTTTT
- TRBJ1-1 13 - TRBV29-1 CSPTRLGGTEAFF TGCAGCCCTACCCGCCTGGGAGGCACTGAAGCTTTCTTT
- TRBJ2-7 15 TRBD2 TRBV30 CAWSPAGSPSYEQYF TGTGCCTGGAGTCCAGCGGGGAGCCCCTCCTACGAGCAGTACTTC
- TRBJ1-1 14 TRBD1 TRBV18 CASSPPGQVTEAFF TGTGCCAGCTCACCCCCGGGACAGGTAACTGAAGCTTTCTTT
- TRBJ2-7 12 - TRBV12-3/TRBV12-4 CASSAGSYEQYF TGTGCCAGCAGTGCAGGCTCCTACGAGCAGTACTTC
- TRBJ2-1 14 - TRBV11-2 CASSLSSGVNEQFF TGTGCCAGCAGCTTATCGTCCGGGGTAAATGAGCAGTTCTTC
- TRBJ2-1 14 - TRBV11-2 CASSFFPGYNEQFF TGTGCCAGCAGCTTTTTCCCAGGGTACAATGAGCAGTTCTTC
- TRBJ2-5 15 - TRBV7-9 CASSLARDLQETQYF TGTGCCAGCAGCTTAGCGCGGGACTTACAAGAGACCCAGTACTTC
- TRBJ2-7 15 TRBD1 TRBV7-8 CASSPWTGQDNEQYF TGTGCCAGCAGCCCCTGGACAGGGCAAGATAACGAGCAGTACTTC
- TRBJ2-7 15 TRBD2 TRBV3-1/TRBV3-2 CASSPGGGGTYEQYF TGTGCCAGCAGCCCGGGGGGCGGGGGGACTTACGAGCAGTACTTC
- TRBJ2-2 13 - TRBV3-1/TRBV3-2 CASSQWAYGELFF TGTGCCAGCAGCCAATGGGCTTACGGGGAGCTGTTTTTT
- TRBJ2-5 14 - TRBV7-9 CASSPNTGLETQYF TGTGCCAGCAGCCCAAACACAGGGTTGGAGACCCAGTACTTC
- TRBJ1-1 21 - TRBV27 CASSLSAGIGDWGEMNTEAFF TGTGCCAGCAGTTTATCGGCAGGGATTGGCGATTGGGGCGAGATGAACACTGAAGCTTTCTTT
- TRBJ2-1 15 - TRBV5-4 CASSRDTSSYNEQFF TGTGCCAGCAGCAGGGACACGAGCTCCTACAATGAGCAGTTCTTC
- TRBJ2-5 14 - TRBV5-1 CASSLLDFGETQYF TGCGCCAGCAGCTTACTAGACTTCGGAGAGACCCAGTACTTC
once TRBJ2-5 20 - TRBV21-1 CASSKVIPGTSGPPGETQYF TGTGCCAGCAGCAAAGTCATTCCCGGGACTAGCGGACCCCCAGGAGAGACCCAGTACTTC
- TRBJ2-3 16 TRBD2 TRBV11-2 CASSWTSGGSGDTQYF TGTGCCAGCAGCTGGACTAGCGGGGGGTCCGGAGATACGCAGTATTTT
- TRBJ2-5 13 - TRBV7-9 CASTPPGEETQYF TGTGCCAGCACCCCGCCCGGGGAGGAGACCCAGTACTTC
- TRBJ2-1 15 TRBD1 TRBV24-1 CATSDSGQGNNEQFF TGTGCCACCAGTGATTCCGGACAGGGTAACAATGAGCAGTTCTTC
- TRBJ2-2 16 - TRBV27 CASSHIGPTGAGELFF TGTGCCAGCAGTCATATCGGCCCTACCGGGGCCGGGGAGCTGTTTTTT
- TRBJ2-3 19 TRBD2 TRBV4-2 CASSVLSGGDTSSTDTQYF TGTGCCAGCAGCGTACTTAGCGGGGGGGATACCTCTAGCACAGATACGCAGTATTTT
- TRBJ2-7 10 - TRBV5-1 CARASLEQYF TGCGCCAGAGCGAGCCTCGAGCAGTACTTC
- TRBJ1-6 17 - TRBV21-1 CASSKDVRDKDNSPLHF TGTGCCAGCAGCAAAGATGTTCGGGACAAAGATAATTCACCCCTCCACTTT